The sequence of this T cell receptor beta chain was determined in a study of blood T cell repertoires in COVID-19. The wider study: Acute and convalescent COVID-19 specimens originated in the United States, Italy and Spain. PBMCs, B-cell-depleted T cells, or T cells provided the cDNA or gDNA that made up the material.

Original methodology: Using reference gene primer amplification, nucleated cell counts were estimated. Libraries were prepared by immunoSEQ multiplex PCR; TCRdb keeps only in-frame clonotypes and omits some of them. V and J calls and clone size are copied from that table; D and trimming were computed from the DNA. The data show around 150,000 clones, about four fifths seen once. Germline V gene data show CDR1 as LNHDA and CDR2 as SQIVND (reference sequence). The germline V and J ends were trimmed by 3 bases and 6 bases, with 12 bases remaining between them. This CDR3 is 13 amino acids long. Participants came from fewer than 25 US areas, aged about 18 to 89 years.

What was sequenced was PBMCs or T cells enriched from blood (not recorded which). The receptor comes from a woman aged 60-70 years who had recovered from COVID-19. The chain combines TRBV19 with TRBJ2-7, with D perhaps TRBD1 (5 bases). CDR3 protein: CASSMTQGSEQYF. Written as DNA, the CDR3 is TGTGCCAGTAGTATGACCCAGGGCAGCGAGCAGTACTTC.